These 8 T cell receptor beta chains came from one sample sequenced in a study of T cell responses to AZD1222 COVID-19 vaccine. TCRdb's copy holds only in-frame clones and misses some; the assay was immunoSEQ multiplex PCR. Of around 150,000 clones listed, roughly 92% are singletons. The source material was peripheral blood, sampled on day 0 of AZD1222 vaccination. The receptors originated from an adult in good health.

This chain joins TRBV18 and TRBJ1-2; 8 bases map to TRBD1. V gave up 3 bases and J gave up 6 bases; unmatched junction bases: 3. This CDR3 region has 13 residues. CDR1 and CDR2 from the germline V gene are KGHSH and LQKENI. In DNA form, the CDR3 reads TGTGCCAGCTCACCGGACAGGGTCCATGGCTACACCTTC. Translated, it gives CASSPDRVHGYTF.

The CDR3: CASSLAGGSGEQFF. CDR3 sequence (DNA): TGCGCCAGCAGCTTAGCGGGGGGATCGGGTGAGCAGTTCTTC. The V call is TRBV5-1, the J call TRBJ2-1; 9 bases fit TRBD2. The length of the CDR3 is 14 residues. V gave up 2 bases and J gave up 9 bases; unmatched junction bases: 6. CDR1 SGHRS and CDR2 YFSETQ come from the germline V gene.

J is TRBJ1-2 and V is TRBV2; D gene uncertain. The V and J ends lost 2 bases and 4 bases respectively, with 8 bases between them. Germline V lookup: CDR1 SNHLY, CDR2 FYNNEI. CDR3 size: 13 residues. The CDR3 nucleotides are TGTGCCAGCAGTGAACCAGAACCCTATGGCTACACCTTC. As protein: CASSEPEPYGYTF.

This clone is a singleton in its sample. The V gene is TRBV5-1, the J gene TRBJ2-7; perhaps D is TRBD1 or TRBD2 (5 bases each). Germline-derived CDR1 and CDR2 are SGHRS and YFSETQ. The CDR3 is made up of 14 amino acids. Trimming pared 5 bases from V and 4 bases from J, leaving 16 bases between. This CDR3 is CASRKWDGEYEQYF. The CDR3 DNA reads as TGCGCCAGCAGAAAATGGGACGGGGAGTACGAGCAGTACTTC.

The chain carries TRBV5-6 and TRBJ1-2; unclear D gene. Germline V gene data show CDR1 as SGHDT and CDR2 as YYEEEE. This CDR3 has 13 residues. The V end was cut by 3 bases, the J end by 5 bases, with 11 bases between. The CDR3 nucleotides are TGTGCCAGCAGCTGGAGGGCCGCGTATGGCTACACCTTC. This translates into CASSWRAAYGYTF.

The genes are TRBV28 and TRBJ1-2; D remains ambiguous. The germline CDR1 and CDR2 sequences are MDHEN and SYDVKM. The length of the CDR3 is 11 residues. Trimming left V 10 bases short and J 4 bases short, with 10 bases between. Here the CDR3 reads CATQEVYGYTF. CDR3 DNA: TGTGCCACTCAGGAAGTCTATGGCTACACCTTC.

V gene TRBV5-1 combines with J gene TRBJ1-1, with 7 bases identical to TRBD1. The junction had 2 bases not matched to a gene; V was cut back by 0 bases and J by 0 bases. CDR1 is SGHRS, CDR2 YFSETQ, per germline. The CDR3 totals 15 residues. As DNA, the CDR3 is TGCGCCAGCAGCTTGGGGGGGACAGTGAACACTGAAGCTTTCTTT. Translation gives CASSLGGTVNTEAFF.

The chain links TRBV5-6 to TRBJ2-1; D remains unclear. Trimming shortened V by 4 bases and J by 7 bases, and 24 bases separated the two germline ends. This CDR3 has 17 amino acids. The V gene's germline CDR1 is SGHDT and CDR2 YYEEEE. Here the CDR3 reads CASSPPMYDFIDNEQFF. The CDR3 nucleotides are TGTGCCAGCAGCCCCCCCATGTACGATTTTATTGATAATGAGCAGTTCTTC.